The 3 T cell receptor beta chains below were found in one sample sequenced in a study of T-cell reconstitution after alpha-beta-depleted transplantation in children. Using unique molecular identifiers, the investigators prepared the TCRbeta library. A single record per CDR3 protein comes from TCRdb applying MiXCR to the PCR reads. The table includes around 500,000 distinct CDR3 sequences, about 12% detected once. This specimen consisted of PBMCs from the stem cell graft donor, obtained from the stem cell graft. The receptors come from a human donor who donated a stem cell graft to a child with combined immunodeficiency.

V gene TRBV12-3 or TRBV12-4 combines with J gene TRBJ1-1, with a tentative D call TRBD1 (6 bases). Trimming left V 4 bases short and J 4 bases short, with 13 bases between. The CDR3 sequence is 14 residues long. Here the CDR3 reads CASSSRIGGTEAFF. The CDR3, as DNA: TGTGCCAGCAGTTCTCGAATAGGGGGCACTGAAGCTTTCTTT.

This clonotype was counted a few times. For the CDR3, the DNA is TGCAGTGCTAGCGTCACTAGCGGGGGACGGAACGAGCAGTACTTC. Translating it yields CSASVTSGGRNEQYF. The J gene is TRBJ2-7, the V gene TRBV20-1; 11 positions agree with TRBD2. This CDR3 comprises 15 residues. The germline V gene has CDR1 DFQATT and CDR2 SNEGSKA (reference sequence). J was trimmed by 5 bases and V by 3 bases; bases with no gene match: 9.

This clonotype was recorded a few times. The V gene is TRBV28, the J gene TRBJ2-2; a weak D match, TRBD1 (6 bases). The CDR3 spans 16 residues. The V end was cut by 4 bases, the J end by 4 bases, with 16 bases between. Germline lookup yields CDR1 MDHEN and CDR2 SYDVKM. CDR3: CASSSPGQKSTGELFF. The CDR3 nucleotides are TGTGCCAGCAGTTCTCCCGGACAGAAGAGCACCGGGGAGCTGTTTTTT.